This TCR beta chain was retrieved from a study of T cells in localized non-small cell lung cancer. Points on this clone: Its antigen is still unknown.

Germline CDR1 reads MNHNY; CDR2 reads SVGAGI (reference sequence). V was pared by 8 bases and J by 0 bases, with 10 bases of the junction left unmatched. The CDR3 sequence is 16 residues long. Overall study results and limits: The appearance of a median approximately 60 of the top 100 tumor clones was seen in adjacent lung.

This table comes from immunoSEQ multiplex PCR, and its TCRdb copy is limited to in-frame clones, with some not included. The repertoire holds about 22,000 clones, approximately 86% seen once, with 22% in the top ten. Sequenced material: PBMCs, taken before any cancer treatment. The V and J genes are TRBV6-6 and TRBJ2-1, with TRBD2 matching over 7 bases. The TCR originated in a man aged 40-75 years with stage II squamous cell lung carcinoma. In nucleotides, the CDR3 is TGTGCCAGCTCCCCGAAACTAGCGAGCTCCTACAATGAGCAGTTCTTC. Protein: CASSPKLASSYNEQFF.